This paragraph reports one T cell receptor (beta chain). Its antigen is not known. This entry belongs to a study of post-analysis software for immune sequencing data. Looking at the study overall: Courses of disease covered relapsing-remitting, secondary progressive and progressive-relapsing multiple sclerosis.

CDR3 length equals 16 residues. The germline V gene has CDR1 MGHRA and CDR2 YSYEKL. General study points: Multiple sclerosis patients showed significantly lower normalized Chao1 diversity than controls did. The five TRBV segments detected at higher frequency in patients than in controls included TRBV5-6, TRBV5-1 and TRBV20-1.

Libraries were made from TCR beta cDNA, and they carried unique molecular identifiers. MiXCR, run by TCRdb on the PCR reads, gives a single entry per CDR3 protein. The data show around 700,000 distinct CDR3 sequences, approximately 59% seen once. Sequencing was done on a sample of blood. This chain links TRBV4-1 with TRBJ2-5; 8 bases map to TRBD2. The end of the DNA fits TRBJ2-7 better, so the J call may be wrong. The sequence derives from a girl aged 2-15 years with multiple sclerosis. The CDR3 DNA follows: TGCGCCAGCAGCCAAATTAGCGGGAAGATCGTGTACGAGCAGTACTTC. It encodes CASSQISGKIVYEQYF.